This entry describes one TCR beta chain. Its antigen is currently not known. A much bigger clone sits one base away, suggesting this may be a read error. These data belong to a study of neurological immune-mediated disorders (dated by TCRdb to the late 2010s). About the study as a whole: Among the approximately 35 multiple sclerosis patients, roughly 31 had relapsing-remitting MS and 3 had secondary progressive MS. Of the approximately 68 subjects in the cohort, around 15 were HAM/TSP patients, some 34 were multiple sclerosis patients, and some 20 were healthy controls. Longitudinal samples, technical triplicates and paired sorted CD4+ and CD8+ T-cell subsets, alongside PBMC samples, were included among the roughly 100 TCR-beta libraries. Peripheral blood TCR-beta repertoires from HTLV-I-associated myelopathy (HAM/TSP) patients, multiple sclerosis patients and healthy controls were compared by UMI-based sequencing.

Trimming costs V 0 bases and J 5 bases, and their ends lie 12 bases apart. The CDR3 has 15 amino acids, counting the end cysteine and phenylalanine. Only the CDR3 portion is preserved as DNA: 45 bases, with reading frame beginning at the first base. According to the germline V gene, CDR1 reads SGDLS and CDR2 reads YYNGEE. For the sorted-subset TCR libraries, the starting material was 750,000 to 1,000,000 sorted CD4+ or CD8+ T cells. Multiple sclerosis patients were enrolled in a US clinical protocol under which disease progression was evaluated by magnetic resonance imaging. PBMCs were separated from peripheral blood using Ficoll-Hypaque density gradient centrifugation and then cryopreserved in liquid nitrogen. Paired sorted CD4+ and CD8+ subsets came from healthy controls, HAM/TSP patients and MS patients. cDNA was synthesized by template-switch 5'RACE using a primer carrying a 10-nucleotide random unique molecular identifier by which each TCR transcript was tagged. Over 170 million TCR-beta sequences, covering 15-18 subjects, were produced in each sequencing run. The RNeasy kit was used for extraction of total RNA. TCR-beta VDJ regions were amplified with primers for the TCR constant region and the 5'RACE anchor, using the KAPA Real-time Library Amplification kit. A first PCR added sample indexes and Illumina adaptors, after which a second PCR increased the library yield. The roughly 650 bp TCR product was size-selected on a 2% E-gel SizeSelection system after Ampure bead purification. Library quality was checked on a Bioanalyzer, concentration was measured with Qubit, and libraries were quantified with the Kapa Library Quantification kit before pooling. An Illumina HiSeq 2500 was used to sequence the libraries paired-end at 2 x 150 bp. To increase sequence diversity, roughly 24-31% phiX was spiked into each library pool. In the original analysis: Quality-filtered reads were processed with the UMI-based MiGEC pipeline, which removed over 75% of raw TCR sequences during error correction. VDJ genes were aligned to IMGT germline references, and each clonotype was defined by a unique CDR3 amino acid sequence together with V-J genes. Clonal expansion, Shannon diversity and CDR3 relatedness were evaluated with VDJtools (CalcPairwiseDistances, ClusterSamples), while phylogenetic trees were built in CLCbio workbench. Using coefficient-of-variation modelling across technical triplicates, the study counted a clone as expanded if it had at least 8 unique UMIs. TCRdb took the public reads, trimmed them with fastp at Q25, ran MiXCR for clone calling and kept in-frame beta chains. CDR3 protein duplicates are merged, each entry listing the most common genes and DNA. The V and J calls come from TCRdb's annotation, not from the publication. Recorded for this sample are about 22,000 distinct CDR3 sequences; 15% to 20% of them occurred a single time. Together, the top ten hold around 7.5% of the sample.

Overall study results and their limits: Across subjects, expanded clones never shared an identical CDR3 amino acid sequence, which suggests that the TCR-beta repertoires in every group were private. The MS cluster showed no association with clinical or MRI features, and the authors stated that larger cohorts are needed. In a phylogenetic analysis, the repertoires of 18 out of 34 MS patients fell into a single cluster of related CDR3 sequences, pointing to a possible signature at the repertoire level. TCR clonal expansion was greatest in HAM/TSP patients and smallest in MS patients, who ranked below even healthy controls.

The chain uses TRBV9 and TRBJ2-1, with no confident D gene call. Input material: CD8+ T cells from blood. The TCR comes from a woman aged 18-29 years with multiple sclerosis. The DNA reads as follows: TGTGCCAGCAGCGTAGTCCAGACCCAGGACAATGAGCAGTTCTTC. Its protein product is CASSVVQTQDNEQFF.